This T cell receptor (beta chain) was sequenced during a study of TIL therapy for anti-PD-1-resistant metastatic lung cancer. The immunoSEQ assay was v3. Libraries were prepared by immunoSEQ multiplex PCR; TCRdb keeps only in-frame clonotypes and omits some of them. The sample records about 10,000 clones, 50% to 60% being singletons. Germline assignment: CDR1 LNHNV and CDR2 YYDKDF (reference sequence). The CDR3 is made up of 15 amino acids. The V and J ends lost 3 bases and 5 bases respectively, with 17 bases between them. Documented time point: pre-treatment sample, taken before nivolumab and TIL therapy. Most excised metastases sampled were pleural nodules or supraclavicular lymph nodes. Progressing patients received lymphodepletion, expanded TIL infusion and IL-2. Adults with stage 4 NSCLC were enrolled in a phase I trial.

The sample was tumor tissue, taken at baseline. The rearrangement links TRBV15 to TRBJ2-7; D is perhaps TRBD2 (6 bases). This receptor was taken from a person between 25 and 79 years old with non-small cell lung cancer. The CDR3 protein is CATSRGGVLGNEQYF. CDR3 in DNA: TGTGCCACCAGCAGGGGCGGGGTCCTCGGGAACGAGCAGTACTTC.